The sample holds a few counts of the clone carrying this TCR beta chain. Its antigen is currently unknown. Amplification of ligated cDNA took four PCR rounds with SP2 and nested alpha and beta constant primers. For blood and skin samples, reverse transcription used TCR alpha and beta constant primers. TCRdb called the 5' RACE reads again in MiXCR, with one record for every CDR3 protein. The data contain about 48,000 distinct CDR3 sequences, approximately 4.8% of them singletons. An oligonucleotide containing a UMI was ligated to the 3' end of TCR cDNA. RNA was extracted from around 2.7 ml of whole blood of healthy adults. This specimen belongs to a study of naive and memory T cell subsets. CDR3 length equals 12 residues. The ends lost 3 bases at V and 6 bases at J; junction bases unmatched: 1. Germline CDR1 and CDR2: SGHVS and FQNEAQ. Whole-study findings and limits: TCR transcript changes with activation or differentiation may affect this RNA method.

This sequence was found in a female donor in good health. The V call is TRBV7-8, the J call TRBJ2-7, with 8 positions matching TRBD1. CDR3 sequence (DNA): TGTGCCAGCAGCTTGGACAGGGTCGAGCAGTACTTC. Amino acids: CASSLDRVEQYF. Using reference TRBV7-8 and TRBJ2-7 for the parts outside the CDR3, the full variable domain is GAGVSQSPRYKVAKRGQDVALRCDPISGHVSLFWYQQALGQGPEFLTYFQNEAQLDKSGLPSDRFFAERPEGSVSTLKIQRTQQEDSAVYLCASSLDRVEQYFGPGTRLTVT.